What follows are 25 T cell receptor beta chains derived from one specimen sequenced in a study of long-term antiretroviral therapy in people with HIV. Survey-level immunoSEQ v3.0 assays were run. Clones were read by immunoSEQ multiplex PCR, and TCRdb kept only the in-frame ones, dropping some. The sample consists of some 36,000 clones, about 85% of them appearing once. This specimen was unsorted PBMCs, taken 2.8 years before starting antiretroviral therapy. The receptors come from a woman aged 25 to 39 with HIV.

J is TRBJ1-5 and V is TRBV6-1; possibly TRBD1 for D (5 bases). V lost 8 bases and J 5 bases, leaving 16 bases between the germline ends. CDR1 is MNHNS and CDR2 is SASEGT in the germline V gene. The CDR3 length is 14 residues. In DNA form, the CDR3 reads TGTGCCAGCCGAGCCTCCAGGGACGATCAGCCCCAGCATTTT. Translating gives CASRASRDDQPQHF.

The chain uses TRBV4-2 and TRBJ1-2; D is ambiguous. V was pared by 4 bases and J by 0 bases, with 18 bases between. Germline values: CDR1 LGHNA, CDR2 YNFKEQ. The CDR3 is 17 residues long. In DNA, the CDR3 is TGTGCCAGCAGCCCCGCACTCAGTTCCTTAGCTAACTATGGCTACACCTTC. Amino acid sequence: CASSPALSSLANYGYTF.

The chain employs TRBV5-1 and TRBJ1-1; a possible D gene is TRBD1 (5 bases). V lost 0 bases, J lost 4 bases, and 10 bases lay in between. Germline CDR1 and CDR2: SGHRS and YFSETQ. The CDR3 contains 14 residues. The CDR3 protein is CASSLDGGGTEAFF. The DNA of the CDR3 is TGCGCCAGCAGCTTGGATGGGGGGGGCACTGAAGCTTTCTTT.

The CDR3 DNA is TGTGCCAGCAGTTACTCAGACCTCAACACTGAAGCTTTCTTT. Translating gives CASSYSDLNTEAFF. The rearrangement links TRBV6-6 to TRBJ1-1; D is unclear. Trimming pared 0 bases from V and 2 bases from J, leaving 7 bases between. This CDR3 has 14 residues. CDR1 and CDR2 from the germline V gene are MNHNY and SVGAGI (reference sequence).

The rearrangement joins TRBV4-1 to TRBJ2-3; 7 bases agree with TRBD1. CDR1 is MGHRA, CDR2 YSYEKL, per germline. This CDR3 comprises 16 residues. The J segment lost 6 bases and the V segment lost 4 bases, leaving 13 bases of the junction unmatched. The CDR3 DNA follows: TGCGCCAGCAGCCCCTCACAGGGGTTTCAGATGGATACGCAGTATTTT. It yields the protein CASSPSQGFQMDTQYF.

This sequence joins TRBV29-1 and TRBJ1-1; D remains ambiguous. Trimming left V 4 bases short and J 0 bases short, with 15 bases between. The CDR3 has 15 amino acids. The germline V gene has CDR1 SQVTM and CDR2 ANQGSEA. The CDR3 loop is CSVVGFSTMNTEAFF. Here the CDR3 DNA reads TGCAGCGTTGTTGGGTTTTCGACCATGAACACTGAAGCTTTCTTT.

The chain joins TRBV5-1 to TRBJ2-3, with 14 bases fitting TRBD2. With 4 bases clipped from V and 4 bases from J, the junction kept 8 bases outside the gene matches. This CDR3 region has 17 residues. Germline V gene data show CDR1 as SGHRS and CDR2 as YFSETQ. For the CDR3, the DNA is TGCGCCAGCAGCCCCGGGACTAGCGGGGGCCGAGCAGATACGCAGTATTTT. Amino acid sequence: CASSPGTSGGRADTQYF.

This CDR3 reads CASSEGTGSYEQYF. CDR3 coding DNA: TGCGCCAGCAGCGAAGGGACAGGGTCCTACGAGCAGTACTTC. The V gene is TRBV5-1, the J gene TRBJ2-7, with 9 bases fitting TRBD1. CDR3 length: 14 residues. The V gene end was trimmed by 4 bases and the J gene end by 1 base; junction bases not matched to a gene: 3. Germline V CDR1 and CDR2: SGHRS, YFSETQ.

The V and J genes are TRBV7-3 and TRBJ1-1; D call uncertain. The length of the CDR3 is 14 residues. Germline CDR1 SGHTA, CDR2 FQGTGA. Trimming pared 5 bases from V and 3 bases from J, leaving 13 bases between. CDR3 DNA: TGTGCCAGCAGCCGAAGCTTGACGGACACTGAAGCTTTCTTT. Protein sequence: CASSRSLTDTEAFF.

The rearrangement links TRBV27 to TRBJ1-2, with D hard to call. Germline CDR1 is MNHEY and CDR2 is SMNVEV (reference sequence). Trimming removed 7 bases from V and 2 bases from J, with 20 bases in between. The CDR3 contains 16 residues. DNA for the CDR3: TGTGCCAGCAAACTTCAAGGCCTAACAGAGAACTATGGCTACACCTTC. It translates to CASKLQGLTENYGYTF.

The chain recombines TRBV5-4 with TRBJ2-3, with TRBD2 matching 9 bases. The CDR3 runs to 15 residues. Trimming at V came to 0 bases and at J to 3 bases, leaving 2 bases not matched to a gene. CDR1 is SGHNT and CDR2 is YYREEE in the germline V gene (reference sequence). The CDR3 sequence: CASSLASGETDTQYF. The CDR3 DNA follows: TGTGCCAGCAGCTTGGCTAGCGGGGAGACAGATACGCAGTATTTT.

The chain is built from TRBV27 and TRBJ1-1, with D unclear. This CDR3 contains 13 residues. Germline V gives CDR1 MNHEY, CDR2 SMNVEV (reference sequence). The V end lost 6 bases, the J end lost 5 bases, and 13 bases lay between the germline ends. The CDR3: CASSSRVWTEAFF. The CDR3 DNA is TGTGCCAGCAGCTCTAGGGTGTGGACTGAAGCTTTCTTT.

The rearrangement joins TRBV5-1 to TRBJ2-7; TRBD2 matches 11 bases. The ends lost 4 bases at V and 3 bases at J; junction bases unmatched: 9. This CDR3 has 16 amino acids. From germline, CDR1 is SGHRS and CDR2 YFSETQ. The CDR3 coding sequence is TGCGCCAGCAGCCCCGACCCTAGCGGGGGGCACTACGAGCAGTACTTC. Translated, it gives CASSPDPSGGHYEQYF. The entire variable domain, with the rest obtained from reference TRBV5-1 and TRBJ2-7, is as follows: KAGVTQTPRYLIKTRGQQVTLSCSPISGHRSVSWYQQTPGQGLQFLFEYFSETQRNKGNFPGRFSGRQFSNSRSEMNVSTLELGDSALYLCASSPDPSGGHYEQYFGPGTRLTVT.

The chain has TRBV7-2 and TRBJ2-7; TRBD2 agrees at 7 bases. CDR3 length equals 12 residues. The V gene end was trimmed by 3 bases and the J gene end by 6 bases; junction bases not matched to a gene: 2. The germline V gene has CDR1 SGHTA and CDR2 FQGNSA. The CDR3 region is CASSFSGSEQYV. DNA for the CDR3: TGTGCCAGCAGCTTTAGCGGGTCCGAGCAGTACGTC.

This clone was picked up one time. The chain couples TRBV5-1 to TRBJ1-2, with TRBD1 matching 7 bases. There are 14 residues in the CDR3. Germline V lookup: CDR1 SGHRS, CDR2 YFSETQ. V lost 4 bases and J lost 1; bases outside the gene matches: 4. The CDR3 DNA follows: TGCGCCAGCAGCCGGGACAGAGATAACTATGGCTACACCTTC. Translation: CASSRDRDNYGYTF.

This sequence joins TRBV5-1 and TRBJ1-2; tentative D call: TRBD1 (6 bases). The CDR3 loop spans 16 amino acids. Germline V gene data show CDR1 as SGHRS and CDR2 as YFSETQ. The V end lost 0 bases, the J end lost 0 bases, and 12 bases lay between the germline ends. CDR3 sequence: CASSLGGQQSNYGYTF. CDR3 DNA sequence: TGCGCCAGCAGCTTGGGGGGGCAACAGTCTAACTATGGCTACACCTTC.

This chain uses TRBV7-9 with TRBJ2-5; D not resolved. CDR3 length equals 14 residues. CDR1 and CDR2 from the germline V gene are SEHNR and FQNEAQ (reference sequence). Trimming cost V 1 base and J 1 base, with 7 bases left between them. The CDR3 DNA sequence: TGTGCCAGCAGCTTAGTTCCGGCCCAAGAGACCCAGTACTTC. Translated: CASSLVPAQETQYF.

The DNA for the CDR3 is TGTGCCAGTAGTACTGACTTTGGAAATGAGCAGTTCTTC. It specifies CASSTDFGNEQFF. The rearrangement uses TRBV19 and TRBJ2-1; D uncertain. CDR1 and CDR2 (germline): LNHDA, SQIVND (reference sequence). The CDR3 sequence is 13 residues long. The V end lost 4 bases, the J end lost 7 bases, and 11 bases lay between the germline ends.

This clone was observed a handful of times. This chain uses TRBV25-1 with TRBJ2-7; 8 bases map to TRBD1. With V trimmed by 4 bases and J by 3 bases, 8 bases remained unmatched. CDR1 is MGHDK and CDR2 is SYGVNS in the germline V gene. The CDR3 length is 15 residues. DNA for the CDR3: TGTGCCAGCAGTGCAGGGGGCAGGGGGCTCTACGAGCAGTACTTC. It is translated as CASSAGGRGLYEQYF.

Only a few counts were recorded for this clone. This chain links TRBV5-1 with TRBJ1-1; no reliable D call. Germline CDR1 reads SGHRS; CDR2 reads YFSETQ. The CDR3 is 14 residues long. V was shortened by 0 bases and J by 0 bases, with 6 bases between the two germline ends. The CDR3 region has the DNA TGCGCCAGCAGCTTGGGACTGATGAACACTGAAGCTTTCTTT. Translation: CASSLGLMNTEAFF. Full variable domain (missing parts from reference TRBV5-1 and TRBJ1-1): KAGVTQTPRYLIKTRGQQVTLSCSPISGHRSVSWYQQTPGQGLQFLFEYFSETQRNKGNFPGRFSGRQFSNSRSEMNVSTLELGDSALYLCASSLGLMNTEAFFGQGTRLTVV.

CDR3 in amino acids: CASSSGSKGSSGNTIYF. CDR3 DNA sequence: TGTGCCAGCAGTTCCGGGTCGAAGGGTAGCAGTGGAAACACCATATATTTT. This chain uses TRBV28 with TRBJ1-3, with D unresolved. This CDR3 contains 17 residues. V lost 4 bases and J lost 3, with 19 bases in between. CDR1 and CDR2 (germline): MDHEN, SYDVKM.

The V and J genes are TRBV7-3 and TRBJ2-3, with D perhaps matching TRBD2 (5 bases). Trimming took 5 bases from V and 6 from J, leaving 9 bases between them. This CDR3 is built from 12 residues. Germline V gives CDR1 SGHTA, CDR2 FQGTGA. CDR3 protein: CASSPPGDTQYF. The CDR3, as DNA: TGTGCCAGCAGCCCTCCGGGGGATACGCAGTATTTT.

The chain has TRBV5-1 and TRBJ1-1; 9 bases align to TRBD1. Germline V CDR1 and CDR2: SGHRS, YFSETQ. The CDR3 loop spans 16 amino acids. Trimming removed 4 bases from V and 4 bases from J; junction bases left unmatched: 11. The CDR3 sequence is CASSAGTGSPATEAFF. For the CDR3, the DNA is TGCGCCAGCAGCGCGGGGACAGGGTCCCCGGCCACTGAAGCTTTCTTT.

The chain couples TRBV18 to TRBJ1-4; tentative D call: TRBD1 (5 bases). Per the germline V gene, CDR1 is KGHSH and CDR2 is LQKENI. V was trimmed by 2 bases and J by 3 bases, leaving 13 bases between them. The CDR3 sequence is 16 residues long. The CDR3 region is CASSPNGAGPNEKLFF. The DNA for the CDR3 is TGTGCCAGCTCACCAAACGGCGCAGGGCCTAATGAAAAACTGTTTTTT.

The chain joins TRBV19 to TRBJ1-1; tentatively, D is TRBD1 (6 bases). Germline-derived CDR1 and CDR2 are LNHDA and SQIVND (reference sequence). The CDR3 has 13 residues. Trimming shortened V by 7 bases and J by 8 bases, and 17 bases separated the two germline ends. CDR3 nucleotide sequence: TGTGCCAGTAAGAGGGGACACCTAGGAGAAGCTTTCTTT. Translated: CASKRGHLGEAFF. Supplemented by reference TRBV19 and TRBJ1-1, the full variable domain reads DGGITQSPKYLFRKEGQNVTLSCEQNLNHDAMYWYRQDPGQGLRLIYYSQIVNDFQKGDIAEGYSVSREKKESFPLTVTSAQKNPTAFYLCASKRGHLGEAFFGQGTRLTVV.